This paragraph covers one TCR beta chain sequence. Unmatched junction bases numbered 11, after V lost 6 bases and J lost 2 bases. The CDR3 has 16 amino acids. Germline-derived CDR1 and CDR2 are MNHEY and SMNVEV (reference sequence). Clones were read by immunoSEQ multiplex PCR, and TCRdb kept only the in-frame ones, dropping some. Of approximately 100,000 clones in the sample, just over 85% are singletons; the top ten hold 2% to 3%. This sample stems from a study of blood T cell repertoires in COVID-19. Across over 20 US areas, participants ranged in age from about 18 to 100 years. Participants' own reports of clinical history determined their cohort assignment.

The rearrangement uses TRBV27 and TRBJ2-5; TRBD1 matches 8 bases. This TCR was recovered from a woman aged 45-59 years who had recovered from COVID-19. The source material was PBMCs or T cells enriched from blood (not recorded which). The CDR3 DNA follows: TGTGCCAGCAGCTCTGACAGGGGAGGACGGCAAGAGACCCAGTACTTC. This encodes CASSSDRGGRQETQYF.